Each of the 12 T cell receptor beta chains below was sequenced from the same sample in a study of T-cell reconstitution after alpha-beta-depleted transplantation in children. It was with unique molecular identifiers that the TCRbeta library was prepared. From the PCR reads, TCRdb called clonotypes with MiXCR, one entry per CDR3 protein. The profile covers approximately 980,000 distinct CDR3 sequences, with roughly 29% appearing a single time and 25% to 35% taken by the ten largest. Sequencing was performed on PBMCs, mostly from graft donor cells, taken 360 days after TCRalphabeta/CD19-depleted stem cell transplant. All receptors come from a boy younger than two who had a stem cell transplant for SCID, so the T cells may come from the graft donor.

The CDR3 DNA is TGTGCCAGCAGCCGAGGACCCTTTGCGTTTACCTCTGGGGCCAACGTCCTGACTTTC. Its protein is CASSRGPFAFTSGANVLTF. The chain carries TRBV13 and TRBJ2-6; D is undetermined. Germline lookup yields CDR1 PRHDT and CDR2 FYEKMQ (reference sequence). The CDR3 loop spans 19 amino acids. Trimming cost V 5 bases and J 0 bases, with 20 bases left between them.

The chain joins TRBV5-1 to TRBJ2-5; maybe TRBD1 (6 bases). Germline CDR1 SGHRS, CDR2 YFSETQ. The length of the CDR3 is 15 residues. V was trimmed by 4 bases and J by 0 bases, leaving 13 bases between them. For the CDR3, the DNA is TGCGCCAGCAGCCACCCGACAGGTTACCAAGAGACCCAGTACTTC. Encoded protein: CASSHPTGYQETQYF.

The chain is built from TRBV13 and TRBJ2-2, with D uncertain. The CDR3 loop spans 13 amino acids. Germline V gene sequence: CDR1 PRHDT, CDR2 FYEKMQ (reference sequence). Trimming took off 6 bases at V and 4 bases at J, with 9 bases between the two ends. CDR3 nucleotide sequence: TGTGCCAGCAGGCTTAGTCGCACCGGGGAGCTGTTTTTT. It codes for CASRLSRTGELFF.

The rearrangement links TRBV4-3 to TRBJ1-2; D gene ambiguous. The CDR3 extends over 14 amino acids. V shed 4 bases and J shed 4 bases, with 13 bases lying between them. Germline assignment: CDR1 LGHNA and CDR2 YSLEER. The CDR3 sequence is CASSPNHGSYGYTF. The CDR3, as DNA: TGCGCCAGCAGCCCCAACCACGGGTCCTATGGCTACACCTTC.

This clonotype came up a few times. The chain couples TRBV15 to TRBJ2-3; D tentatively fits TRBD1 or TRBD2 (5 bases each). CDR3 length: 14 amino acids. CDR1 and CDR2 (germline): LNHNV, YYDKDF (reference sequence). V lost 8 bases, J lost 4 bases, and 16 bases lay in between. The CDR3 region is CATGGSWPPDTQYF. The CDR3 DNA sequence: TGTGCCACCGGGGGAAGCTGGCCCCCAGATACGCAGTATTTT.

This sequence joins TRBV12-3 or TRBV12-4 and TRBJ1-1; 8 nucleotides match TRBD1. This CDR3 region has 14 residues. V lost 4 bases to trimming and J lost 3 bases; unmatched junction nucleotides: 4. The CDR3 DNA reads TGTGCCAGCAGTTCTTACAGGGGGGACACTGAAGCTTTCTTT. Residues: CASSSYRGDTEAFF.

The chain has TRBV6-1 and TRBJ1-2, with 7 bases aligning to TRBD1. From germline, CDR1 is MNHNS and CDR2 SASEGT. V lost 6 bases and J lost 7; bases outside the gene matches: 8. This CDR3 is built from 13 residues. The CDR3 is CASSPRGDGGYTF. The CDR3 nucleotides read TGTGCCAGCAGCCCCAGGGGGGATGGTGGCTACACCTTC.

In this sample, this clonotype turned up a few times. The genes are TRBV27 and TRBJ1-2; D not resolved. The CDR3 runs 17 residues. V was shortened by 5 bases and J by 4 bases, with 23 bases between the two germline ends. Germline assignment: CDR1 MNHEY and CDR2 SMNVEV (reference sequence). CDR3 sequence (DNA): TGTGCCAGCAGTCAACGGGTCGTATGGGGAGGGAGCTATGGCTACACCTTC. This translates into CASSQRVVWGGSYGYTF.

This clonotype was seen repeatedly, ten times or more. The chain has TRBV5-6 and TRBJ2-7; no reliable D call. The CDR3 consists of 11 residues. CDR1 is SGHDT and CDR2 is YYEEEE in the germline V gene. V was pared by 2 bases and J by 5 bases, with 5 bases between. Here the CDR3 DNA reads TGTGCCAGCAGCTTTGAACACGAGCAGTACTTC. Translating it yields CASSFEHEQYF.

This chain links TRBV9 with TRBJ2-1; D is possibly TRBD2 (6 bases). Trimming stripped 3 bases from V and 5 bases from J, with 18 bases between. The CDR3 is 16 amino acids. Germline V gene lookup returns CDR1 SGDLS and CDR2 YYNGEE. The CDR3 protein is CASSAPGGVWNNEQFF. DNA for the CDR3: TGTGCCAGCAGCGCCCCTGGCGGGGTCTGGAACAATGAGCAGTTCTTC.

The V gene is TRBV20-1, the J gene TRBJ2-2; D is unclear. Per the germline V gene, CDR1 is DFQATT and CDR2 is SNEGSKA (reference sequence). The CDR3 is made up of 14 amino acids. The germline V and J ends were trimmed by 3 bases and 6 bases, with 14 bases remaining between them. For the CDR3, the DNA is TGCAGTGCTAGCACCCCGGGCCAGGCCGGGGAGCTGTTTTTT. Translating gives CSASTPGQAGELFF.

This rearrangement joins TRBV27 to TRBJ2-6; 9 bases fit TRBD1. The junction had 15 bases not matched to a gene; V was cut back by 0 bases and J by 0 bases. Germline V gene sequence: CDR1 MNHEY, CDR2 SMNVEV (reference sequence). The CDR3 is 22 amino acids. The CDR3 DNA is TGTGCCAGCAGTTTATCTAGGGACAGGGTAAAAGCAAACCACTCTGGGGCCAACGTCCTGACTTTC. This codes for CASSLSRDRVKANHSGANVLTF.